This T cell receptor beta chain was found in a study of tumor-infiltrating lymphocytes in localized non-small cell lung cancer. Study in general: Tumor tissue and non-adjacent uninvolved lung came from each patient.

Of note for this clone: Its antigen remains unknown.

TCRdb's copy holds only in-frame clones and misses some; the assay was immunoSEQ multiplex PCR. The table includes over 12,000 clones, 65% to 90% detected once. Overall study results and limits: No link was found between tumor T-cell fraction and recurrence-free survival.

Germline CDR1 SGHVS, CDR2 FNYEAQ. The length of the CDR3 is 13 residues. V was pared by 5 bases and J by 6 bases, with 6 bases of the junction left unmatched. Source material: lung tumor tissue. The clonotype originates from a human donor with non-small cell lung cancer. The chain recombines TRBV7-6 with TRBJ2-7; 8 bases fit TRBD2. DNA of the CDR3: TGTGCCAGCAGCGAGGACCGGGGGGGCGAGCAGTACTTC. It is translated as CASSEDRGGEQYF.